The clone carrying this TCR beta chain has a count of ten or more. The data are from a study of T cells in Graves' hyperthyroidism and ophthalmopathy. Regions amplified from RNA transcripts were the TCR beta CDR3 regions. A set of HTBI primers served as the primers for a first-round RT-PCR of the TCR CDR3. TCRdb processed the multiplex PCR reads anew with MiXCR; each CDR3 protein has one entry. The table includes about 340,000 distinct CDR3 sequences, about 20% detected once. This sequence originates from a woman aged 45-59 years with Graves' hyperthyroidism. Material: blood.

CDR3 DNA sequence: TGTGCCAGCACCTCCAACGTGGTACTTCCCAATGAGCAGTTCTTC. Translated: CASTSNVVLPNEQFF. The J gene is TRBJ2-1, the V gene TRBV27; D not resolved. This CDR3 contains 15 residues. CDR1 MNHEY and CDR2 SMNVEV come from the germline V gene (reference sequence). Trimming removed 7 bases from V and 6 bases from J, with 19 bases in between.